The clone carrying this T cell receptor beta chain was detected once. CDR1 SGHRS and CDR2 YFSETQ come from the germline V gene. Trimming removed 3 bases from V and 2 bases from J, with 12 bases in between. This CDR3 contains 15 residues. Sequencing used immunoSEQ multiplex PCR; TCRdb keeps in-frame clones, though not all of them. The sample gives 100,000 to 150,000 clones, around 90% of which show up once; almost 2.5% is in the top ten. This entry belongs to a study of control samples from healthy donors and cancer patients. Sequencing was carried out using blood. The clonotype comes from a man younger than 35 in good health. The chain joins TRBV5-1 to TRBJ2-1; no firm D call. The CDR3 DNA follows: TGCGCCAGCAGCTGGAGAACGCTGCCCTACAATGAGCAGTTCTTC. Its protein product is CASSWRTLPYNEQFF.